The text below deals with one T cell receptor (beta chain). CDR3 length: 13 residues. The germline CDR1 and CDR2 sequences are MNHNY and SVGAGI (reference sequence). The V end lost 7 bases, the J end lost 1 base, and 10 bases lay between the germline ends. Libraries were prepared by immunoSEQ multiplex PCR; TCRdb keeps only in-frame clonotypes and omits some of them. The profile shows more than 65,000 clones, 70% to 90% of them singletons. These data originate in a study of technical replicates of blood from a few donors. This TCR came from a human donor in good health. Some clones in this sample may be carry-over from other donors' samples. The chain has TRBV6-6 and TRBJ1-1; the D gene is possibly TRBD1 (5 bases). Input material: PBMCs. The CDR3 loop is CASTWTPNTEAFF. The CDR3 DNA is TGTGCCAGCACTTGGACACCGAACACTGAAGCTTTCTTT.